A selection of T cell receptor beta chains follows, all from one sample in a study of T cell responses to AZD1222 COVID-19 vaccine. This table comes from immunoSEQ multiplex PCR, and its TCRdb copy is limited to in-frame clones, with some not included. The table records about 150,000 clones, about 91% of them present only once. Source: peripheral blood, taken on day 0 of AZD1222 vaccination. Every receptor here comes from an adult in good health. Both conserved end residues are part of each CDR3. The D gene is left open where the match is weak. Size is stated for part of the rows, as once, few or many counts, or as a class when the clone is expanded.

j_gene,v_gene,abundance,d_gene,CDR3nt,CDR3aa
TRBJ1-4,TRBV11-2,NA,NA,TGTGCCAGCAGCTTAAACCCAGGGGATCCGGAAAAACTGTTTTTT,CASSLNPGDPEKLFF
TRBJ2-5,TRBV9,NA,TRBD2,TGTGCCAGCAGCGTAGGCGCTAGCGGGGGGCAAGAGACCCAGTACTTC,CASSVGASGGQETQYF
TRBJ1-4,TRBV2,NA,TRBD1,TGTGCCAGCAAGGTGAACAGGGGCAATGAAAAACTGTTTTTT,CASKVNRGNEKLFF
TRBJ2-2,TRBV4-1,NA,NA,TGCGCCAGCAGCCAATCAGGAACAGGGACAAAACCCGGGGAGCTGTTTTTT,CASSQSGTGTKPGELFF
TRBJ2-7,TRBV19,NA,NA,TGTGCCAGTAGTATAAAAGGTTACGAGCAGTACTTC,CASSIKGYEQYF
TRBJ2-1,TRBV9,NA,TRBD1,TGTGCCAGCAGCCTAGGGACAGGGTGGGTCGTAGGCGAGCAGTTCTTC,CASSLGTGWVVGEQFF
TRBJ1-1,TRBV6-2/TRBV6-3,few,NA,TGTGCCAGCAGTTACCAACCACAGGGAACTGAAGCTTTCTTT,CASSYQPQGTEAFF
TRBJ1-2,TRBV6-5,NA,TRBD1,TGTGCCAGCAGTTACACACAGACAGGGAACTATGGCTACACCTTC,CASSYTQTGNYGYTF
TRBJ1-4,TRBV19,NA,NA,TGTGCCAGTAGTCCTCAACGGTCTACTAATGAAAAACTGTTTTTT,CASSPQRSTNEKLFF
TRBJ2-7,TRBV20-1,once,NA,TGCAGTGCTAGTTGGACAGACTACGAGCAGTACTTC,CSASWTDYEQYF
TRBJ2-3,TRBV28,NA,NA,TGTGCCAGCAGTTTAAATCTTCGGACAGATACGCAGTATTTT,CASSLNLRTDTQYF
TRBJ2-1,TRBV29-1,NA,TRBD1,TGCAGCGTTTCCCGGACAGGGGACCGCAATGAGCAGTTCTTC,CSVSRTGDRNEQFF
TRBJ2-1,TRBV14,NA,TRBD2,TGTGCCAGCAGCCCAAGCCTAGCGGGGGGCAATGAGCAGTTCTTC,CASSPSLAGGNEQFF
TRBJ2-7,TRBV7-2,NA,NA,TGTGCCAGCAGCCCCATGGCGGTCGGGGACGAGCAGTACTTC,CASSPMAVGDEQYF
TRBJ2-2,TRBV6-5,NA,NA,TGTGCCGCGCGATCCAGGGGGAACACCGGGGAGCTGTTTTTT,CAARSRGNTGELFF
TRBJ2-1,TRBV27,NA,TRBD2,TGTGCCAGCAGACCTGGCGGGAGCTCCTACAATGAGCAGTTCTTC,CASRPGGSSYNEQFF
TRBJ2-1,TRBV5-1,NA,NA,TGCGCCAGCAGCTGGCCGAAGAATGAGCAGTTCTTC,CASSWPKNEQFF
TRBJ1-2,TRBV5-1,NA,NA,TGCGCCAGCAGCTCTGAACAGGGCCGCTATGGCTACACCTTC,CASSSEQGRYGYTF
TRBJ1-1,TRBV6-5,NA,NA,TGTGCCAGCAGTTCCCTCTCGGGAGTCACTGAAGCTTTCTTT,CASSSLSGVTEAFF
TRBJ2-2,TRBV4-3,NA,TRBD1,TGCGCCAGCAGCCAAAACGACAGGGCGAACACCGGGGAGCTGTTTTTT,CASSQNDRANTGELFF
TRBJ2-7,TRBV6-5,NA,NA,TGTGCCAGCAGTTCAGGGACCCTAGCGCAGTACTTC,CASSSGTLAQYF
TRBJ1-2,TRBV3-1/TRBV3-2,NA,NA,TGTGCCAGCAGCCAAAGGCCAGGTTCTTCCTATGGCTACACCTTC,CASSQRPGSSYGYTF
TRBJ1-1,TRBV25-1,NA,NA,TGTGCCAGCAGTGAATGGGCAGGGACCACTGAAGCTTTCTTT,CASSEWAGTTEAFF
TRBJ2-7,TRBV12-3/TRBV12-4,NA,NA,TGTGCCAGCAGCTCCTATGAAGAGCAGTACTTC,CASSSYEEQYF